This T cell receptor (beta chain) was sequenced during a study of T cells in Graves' hyperthyroidism and ophthalmopathy. This clonotype was detected a few times. With 5 bases removed from V and 0 bases from J, the gap between germline ends came to 17 bases. This CDR3 has 16 residues. The germline V gene has CDR1 MNHEY and CDR2 SMNVEV (reference sequence). Using RNA transcripts as the source, TCR beta CDR3 regions were amplified. Using the HTBI primer set, a first-round RT-PCR was run on the TCR CDR3. TCRdb used MiXCR to reprocess the multiplex PCR reads, holding one entry per CDR3 protein. The table shows about 400,000 distinct CDR3 sequences, with around 15% occurring only once.

The specimen was blood. The clonotype originates from a man between 18 and 35 years old with Graves' ophthalmopathy. This chain joins TRBV27 and TRBJ2-7; the D gene is possibly TRBD2 (6 bases). CDR3 amino acids: CASSPRIQEGSYEQYF. CDR3 bases: TGTGCCAGCAGTCCCCGGATTCAGGAGGGCTCCTACGAGCAGTACTTC.